This TCR beta chain appears in the sequencing data of a study of cytomegalovirus exposure and HLA in healthy donors. Donors sampled were nominally healthy, though unrecorded immune exposures were likely. With respect to this clone: Its antigen remains unknown.

PCR involved 60 Vbeta and 13 Jbeta primers. Method: immunoSEQ multiplex PCR; TCRdb's copy keeps in-frame clones and lacks some. Of about 190,000 clones detected, 75% to 80% appear once; the ten largest clones hold over 2%. V was trimmed by 1 base and J by 11 bases, leaving 13 bases between them. CDR3 length: 13 amino acids. Germline V gives CDR1 MNHNY, CDR2 SVGAGI (reference sequence). Study results and limitations: Sequencing probably produced one cluster of sequence variants that were highly shared. Versus the approximately 720-donor mean, an Asian-associated ancestry cluster reportedly showed fewer N-insertions in a later analysis. Certain indistinguishable V segments, among them TRBV6-2 and TRBV6-3, were excluded.

This chain joins TRBV6-6 and TRBJ2-3; TRBD2 might be the D (5 bases). The sample comprised PBMCs. This TCR was recovered from a woman aged 30 to 39 in good health and CMV-seropositive. The CDR3 loop reads CASSYFTGLGQYF. The DNA of the CDR3 is TGTGCCAGCAGTTACTTCACCGGACTGGGGCAGTATTTT.